Below are 30 T cell receptor beta chains sequenced from a single sample in a study of blood T cell repertoires in COVID-19. Generated by immunoSEQ multiplex PCR, the TCRdb table keeps only in-frame clones and is missing some. Altogether a few hundred thousand clones are present, approximately 85% being singletons, with the ten largest covering around 2.2%. Sequencing was performed on PBMCs or T cells enriched from blood (not recorded which). All receptors derive from a man aged 30 to 45 who had recovered from COVID-19.

The chain combines TRBV14 with TRBJ1-6, with TRBD1 matching 8 bases. The V segment lost 3 bases and the J segment 4 bases; nucleotides outside the gene matches: 5. This CDR3 is 16 amino acids long. Germline V lookup: CDR1 SGHDN, CDR2 FVKESK. CDR3: CASSQGQVLYNSPLHF. The CDR3 coding sequence is TGTGCCAGCAGCCAGGGACAGGTTCTATATAATTCACCCCTCCACTTT.

The gene calls are TRBV10-3 and TRBJ2-2; 7 nucleotides match TRBD2. This CDR3 has 19 residues. J was trimmed by 2 bases and V by 0 bases; bases with no gene match: 12. CDR1 is ENHRY and CDR2 is SYGVKD in the germline V gene. The chain's CDR3 is CAISESQQTSWGNTGELFF. The CDR3 DNA is TGTGCCATCAGTGAGTCCCAACAGACTAGCTGGGGCAACACCGGGGAGCTGTTTTTT.

CDR3 loop: CATHRTGDSSYNSPLHF. CDR3 sequence (DNA): TGTGCCACCCACCGCACAGGGGACAGCTCCTATAATTCACCCCTCCACTTT. V is TRBV27 and J is TRBJ1-6; 7 positions agree with TRBD1. Germline V gene data show CDR1 as MNHEY and CDR2 as SMNVEV (reference sequence). The CDR3 sequence is 17 residues long. The junction had 12 bases not matched to a gene; V was cut back by 10 bases and J by 0 bases.

This sequence joins TRBV13 and TRBJ1-1, with TRBD1 matching over 7 bases. The germline V gene encodes CDR1 PRHDT and CDR2 FYEKMQ (reference sequence). The CDR3 runs 15 residues. V dropped 3 bases and J dropped 4; count of bases not matched to a gene: 8. CDR3 in DNA: TGTGCCAGCAGCTTTTGGGGGACAGAGGTCACTGAAGCTTTCTTT. Translation: CASSFWGTEVTEAFF. Combining the CDR3 with reference TRBV13 and TRBJ1-1 gives the whole variable domain AAGVIQSPRHLIKEKRETATLKCYPIPRHDTVYWYQQGPGQDPQFLISFYEKMQSDKGSIPDRFSAQQFSDYHSELNMSSLELGDSALYFCASSFWGTEVTEAFFGQGTRLTVV.

The chain employs TRBV11-2 and TRBJ2-5, with D perhaps matching TRBD1 (5 bases). The CDR3 loop spans 14 amino acids. V was pared by 3 bases and J by 5 bases, with 13 bases between. The germline gives CDR1 SGHAT, CDR2 FQNNGV. The CDR3 DNA reads TGTGCCAGCAGCTTTATGGGGCTTAGGGAGACCCAGTACTTC. Its translation: CASSFMGLRETQYF.

This chain uses TRBV7-9 with TRBJ1-4, with D unresolved. Germline V gene data show CDR1 as SEHNR and CDR2 as FQNEAQ (reference sequence). Trimming left V 1 base short and J 13 bases short, with 13 bases between. This CDR3 comprises 13 residues. Written as DNA, the CDR3 is TGTGCCAGCAGCTTAGAGGCAGGCGTTGGACTGTTTTTT. The encoded protein is CASSLEAGVGLFF. Full variable domain (remainder filled in from reference TRBV7-9 and TRBJ1-4): DTGVSQNPRHKITKRGQNVTFRCDPISEHNRLYWYRQTLGQGPEFLTYFQNEAQLEKSRLLSDRFSAERPKGSFSTLEIQRTEQGDSAMYLCASSLEAGVGLFFGSGTQLSVL.

This sequence joins TRBV19 and TRBJ2-1; 10 bases line up with TRBD2. Germline V lookup: CDR1 LNHDA, CDR2 SQIVND (reference sequence). The CDR3 runs 16 residues. V lost 3 bases, J lost 8 bases, and 10 bases stayed unmatched. CDR3 nucleotide sequence: TGTGCCAGTAGTATTCTTTTAGCGGGGGGATACGATGAGCAGTTCTTC. Residues: CASSILLAGGYDEQFF.

This chain's CDR3 is CASMGQRGNQPQHF. The CDR3 coding sequence is TGTGCCAGCATGGGACAGCGGGGCAATCAGCCCCAGCATTTT. The chain couples TRBV2 to TRBJ1-5; the match to TRBD1 covers 7 bases. This CDR3 has 14 amino acids. Germline trimming cut 7 bases from V and 2 bases from J; bases unmatched to any gene: 5. Germline V gene lookup returns CDR1 SNHLY and CDR2 FYNNEI.

The rearrangement uses TRBV6-2 or TRBV6-3 and TRBJ1-5, with D tentatively TRBD1 (6 bases). V shed 0 bases and J shed 6 bases, with 12 bases lying between them. This CDR3 has 15 amino acids. In germline, CDR1 is MNHEY, CDR2 SVGEGT. The CDR3, as DNA: TGTGCCAGCAGTTACTCACAGGGAGCCACTCAGCCCCAGCATTTT. Translated: CASSYSQGATQPQHF.

V is TRBV24-1 and J is TRBJ2-3, with D maybe TRBD1 (6 bases). V was trimmed by 3 bases and J by 4 bases, leaving 13 bases between them. The germline gives CDR1 KGHDR, CDR2 SFDVKD. The CDR3 is made up of 15 amino acids. CDR3 sequence reads: CATSDPQGPPDTQYF. The DNA of the CDR3 is TGTGCCACCAGTGATCCACAGGGACCCCCAGATACGCAGTATTTT.

The chain uses TRBV19 and TRBJ1-5, with 7 bases matching TRBD1. The CDR3 covers 15 residues. Germline CDR1 LNHDA, CDR2 SQIVND (reference sequence). Trimming took 5 bases from V and 5 from J; bases not matched to a gene: 9. The CDR3 DNA sequence: TGTGCCAGTAGTCTCAAAGGGGGACAGTATCAGCCCCAGCATTTT. Protein sequence: CASSLKGGQYQPQHF.

The rearrangement joins TRBV30 to TRBJ1-3; 11 bases align to TRBD1. The CDR3 spans 14 residues. After removal of 1 base from V and 6 bases from J, the junction contained 2 bases not matched to a gene. CDR1 and CDR2 from the germline V gene are GTSNPN and SVGIG (reference sequence). The CDR3 loop is CAWSAGQGENTIYF. Here the CDR3 DNA reads TGTGCCTGGAGTGCGGGACAGGGGGAAAACACCATATATTTT.

This chain joins TRBV3-1 (or the pseudogene TRBV3-2) and TRBJ2-2; 14 bases are a match to TRBD2. The CDR3 spans 16 residues. CDR1 and CDR2 from the germline V gene are LGHDT and YNNKEL (reference sequence). After removal of 4 bases from V and 6 bases from J, the junction contained 4 bases not matched to a gene. CDR3 amino acids: CASSRGTSGGPGELFF. Written as DNA, the CDR3 is TGTGCCAGCAGCCGAGGGACTAGCGGGGGACCCGGGGAGCTGTTTTTT.

The genes are TRBV6-5 and TRBJ1-2; 9 nucleotides align to TRBD1. CDR1 is MNHEY, CDR2 SVGAGI, per germline. The CDR3 extends over 15 amino acids. V lost 6 bases and J lost 7; bases outside the gene matches: 12. As DNA, the CDR3 is TGTGCCAGCAGGTTACAGGGGGCTCTGGGAGGTGGCTACACCTTC. It codes for CASRLQGALGGGYTF.

The chain combines TRBV6-2 or TRBV6-3 with TRBJ1-2; 8 positions agree with TRBD1. The trim removed 5 bases at V and 6 bases at J, leaving 8 bases unmatched. Germline-derived CDR1 and CDR2 are MNHEY and SVGEGT. CDR3 length: 14 residues. DNA of the CDR3: TGTGCCAGCAGTATCCAGACAGGGGTAAATGGCTACACCTTC. Translating gives CASSIQTGVNGYTF.

The chain's CDR3 is CASSRTGALDQPQHF. CDR3 coding DNA: TGTGCCAGCAGCAGGACAGGGGCCCTTGATCAGCCCCAGCATTTT. This chain joins TRBV7-8 and TRBJ1-5; 9 bases fit TRBD1. Unmatched junction bases numbered 7, after V lost 5 bases and J lost 5 bases. This CDR3 contains 15 residues. The germline V gene encodes CDR1 SGHVS and CDR2 FQNEAQ.

This clone occurred once. The chain uses TRBV7-2 and TRBJ1-5; D is possibly TRBD1 (5 bases). The length of the CDR3 is 15 residues. Trimming took off 1 base at V and 0 bases at J, with 7 bases between the two ends. Germline V lookup: CDR1 SGHTA, CDR2 FQGNSA. CDR3 nucleotides: TGTGCCAGCAGCTTAGTGCAGGGTAGCAATCAGCCCCAGCATTTT. It yields the protein CASSLVQGSNQPQHF.

The genes are TRBV3-1 (or the pseudogene TRBV3-2) and TRBJ1-5; a possible D gene is TRBD1 (6 bases). With 4 bases removed from V and 6 bases from J, the gap between germline ends came to 13 bases. The length of the CDR3 is 14 residues. CDR1 is LGHDT, CDR2 YNNKEL, per germline (reference sequence). CDR3 residues: CASSPGGASQPQHF. Here the CDR3 DNA reads TGTGCCAGCAGCCCGGGGGGGGCGAGTCAGCCCCAGCATTTT.

Only a few counts were recorded for this clone. The chain uses TRBV20-1 and TRBJ2-1, with D hard to call. V lost 4 bases, J lost 13 bases, and 14 bases lay in between. CDR1 is DFQATT and CDR2 is SNEGSKA in the germline V gene (reference sequence). CDR3 length: 11 amino acids. The CDR3 DNA reads TGCAGTGCTATCGATAAGAGGTCCCAGTTCTTC. This encodes CSAIDKRSQFF.

V gene TRBV15 combines with J gene TRBJ2-5; D perhaps matches TRBD1 (6 bases). The germline V gene encodes CDR1 LNHNV and CDR2 YYDKDF (reference sequence). The length of the CDR3 is 15 residues. Trimming took 5 bases from V and 4 from J, leaving 17 bases between them. The CDR3 region has the DNA TGTGCCACCAGCCCCCGGGACACCCTCGGAGAGACCCAGTACTTC. It encodes CATSPRDTLGETQYF.

The chain has TRBV3-1 (or the pseudogene TRBV3-2) and TRBJ2-7; D may be TRBD1 (5 bases). The V gene lost 2 bases and the J gene lost 3 bases, with 8 bases spanning the gap. Germline loops: CDR1 LGHDT, CDR2 YNNKEL (reference sequence). CDR3 size: 13 residues. CDR3 sequence (DNA): TGTGCCAGCAGCCAAAGGGGCAGCTACGAGCAGTACTTC. It encodes CASSQRGSYEQYF.

This rearrangement joins TRBV20-1 to TRBJ1-5, with D tentatively TRBD1 (6 bases). The CDR3 spans 14 residues. Trimming left V 3 bases short and J 4 bases short, with 13 bases between. CDR1 is DFQATT, CDR2 SNEGSKA, per germline (reference sequence). The DNA for the CDR3 is TGCAGTGCTAGTCTCGGACAGCCTAATCAGCCCCAGCATTTT. It is translated as CSASLGQPNQPQHF.

V and J are TRBV18 and TRBJ2-5; 10 positions agree with TRBD2. Germline V gives CDR1 KGHSH, CDR2 LQKENI. Trimming cost V 0 bases and J 5 bases; bases outside gene matches: 6. The CDR3 has 16 residues. This CDR3 is CASSPPAASGGETQYF. CDR3 DNA: TGTGCCAGCTCACCACCAGCCGCTAGCGGGGGTGAGACCCAGTACTTC. The variable domain in full, completed from reference TRBV18 and TRBJ2-5, reads NAGVMQNPRHLVRRRGQEARLRCSPMKGHSHVYWYRQLPEEGLKFMVYLQKENIIDESGMPKERFSAEFPKEGPSILRIQQVVRGDSAAYFCASSPPAASGGETQYFGPGTRLLVL.

This clone was detected only a few times. This rearrangement joins TRBV7-8 to TRBJ2-2, with 9 nucleotides matching TRBD2. Germline V gene sequence: CDR1 SGHVS, CDR2 FQNEAQ. CDR3 size: 17 residues. V trimming: 5 bases; J trimming: 0 bases; junction bases outside the gene matches: 7. DNA of the CDR3: TGTGCCAGCAGCCTTCGCGGGGGGGGCGCGAACACCGGGGAGCTGTTTTTT. Translation: CASSLRGGGANTGELFF.

This rearrangement joins TRBV6-2 or TRBV6-3 to TRBJ2-7; D is unclear. This CDR3 spans 13 amino acids. V shed 4 bases and J shed 3 bases, with 10 bases lying between them. The germline CDR1 and CDR2 sequences are MNHEY and SVGEGT. The chain's CDR3 is CASSFYRNYEQYF. DNA of the CDR3: TGTGCCAGCAGTTTCTACAGAAACTACGAGCAGTACTTC.

The chain links TRBV4-2 to TRBJ2-2; no definite D call. Germline CDR1 is LGHNA and CDR2 is YNFKEQ. CDR3 length: 16 amino acids. Trimming pared 0 bases from V and 5 bases from J, leaving 13 bases between. The CDR3, as DNA: TGTGCCAGCAGCCAAGATCCTGTAGTGACTACCGGGGAGCTGTTTTTT. It encodes CASSQDPVVTTGELFF.

This clone occurred once. The chain employs TRBV5-1 and TRBJ1-4; 10 bases map to TRBD1. Looked up from germline, CDR1 is SGHRS and CDR2 is YFSETQ. Trimming took 4 bases from V and 6 from J; bases not matched to a gene: 6. This CDR3 is built from 15 residues. This CDR3 reads CASSTGTGEDEKLFF. CDR3 bases: TGCGCCAGCAGCACGGGGACAGGGGAGGATGAAAAACTGTTTTTT.

V usage is TRBV5-1 and J usage is TRBJ1-6; 8 bases are a match to TRBD1. Germline V gene lookup returns CDR1 SGHRS and CDR2 YFSETQ. The CDR3 spans 16 residues. J was trimmed by 4 bases and V by 4 bases; bases with no gene match: 7. The CDR3 DNA reads as TGCGCCAGCAGCCTAGCCGGACAGGGATATAATTCACCCCTCCACTTT. As protein: CASSLAGQGYNSPLHF.

The chain couples TRBV29-1 to TRBJ1-2; D is undetermined. CDR1 is SQVTM, CDR2 ANQGSEA, per germline. The CDR3 runs to 12 residues. V lost 7 bases and J lost 1, with 10 bases in between. CDR3 residues: CSARELNYGYTF. DNA for the CDR3: TGCAGCGCCCGGGAACTTAACTATGGCTACACCTTC.

The chain recombines TRBV6-5 with TRBJ2-5; D not resolved. The V and J ends lost 6 bases and 1 base respectively, with 6 bases between them. Germline V gives CDR1 MNHEY, CDR2 SVGAGI. The CDR3 spans 12 residues. As DNA, the CDR3 is TGTGCCAGCAGACAGATCCAAGAGACCCAGTACTTC. Protein sequence: CASRQIQETQYF.